This T cell receptor beta chain was sequenced during a study of T cell changes during pregnancy in multiple sclerosis. V lost 4 bases, J lost 5 bases, and 4 bases stayed unmatched. Germline CDR1 MGHRA, CDR2 YSYEKL. The CDR3 spans 15 residues. Profiling relied on immunoSEQ multiplex PCR, and the TCRdb table lists in-frame clones only, not all of them. There are fewer than 130,000 clones in the sample; roughly 92% occur only once, and 3% to 3.5% lies in the top ten. The chain is built from TRBV4-1 and TRBJ1-6; 8 bases fit TRBD1. The sequenced sample was peripheral blood, obtained after pregnancy. The sequence was collected from a female donor with multiple sclerosis, enrolled in a pregnancy study. The CDR3 loop is CASSRVTGDNSPLHF. CDR3 bases: TGCGCCAGCAGCCGAGTGACAGGGGATAATTCACCCCTCCACTTT.